The rows below give T cell receptor beta chains drawn from one sample of a study of blood T cell repertoires in COVID-19. Profiling relied on immunoSEQ multiplex PCR, and the TCRdb table lists in-frame clones only, not all of them. The profile shows fewer than 300,000 clones, 81% of them singletons. Sequencing was carried out using peripheral blood. These TCRs come from a woman aged 55-69 years with active or convalescent COVID-19. Each CDR3 is given with its conserved first and last residue. A D gene is named only where the DNA matches it firmly. Clone size, where shown, is once, few, many, or a class for clones that have expanded.

d_gene: TRBD1; abundance: NA; j_gene: TRBJ1-5; v_gene: TRBV27; CDR3aa: CASSLTGDPSQPQHF; CDR3nt: TGTGCCAGCAGTTTAACAGGGGACCCCAGTCAGCCCCAGCATTTT
d_gene: NA; abundance: few; j_gene: TRBJ2-5; v_gene: TRBV27; CDR3aa: CASSFSGQSQETQYF; CDR3nt: TGTGCCAGCAGTTTCTCTGGACAGTCCCAAGAGACCCAGTACTTC
d_gene: NA; abundance: NA; j_gene: TRBJ1-2; v_gene: TRBV9; CDR3aa: CASSEGLQGRINYGYTF; CDR3nt: TGTGCCAGCAGCGAGGGATTGCAGGGGCGCATTAACTATGGCTACACCTTC
d_gene: NA; abundance: NA; j_gene: TRBJ1-2; v_gene: TRBV5-4; CDR3aa: CASSSDSSNYGYTF; CDR3nt: TGTGCCAGCAGCTCTGACAGCTCTAACTATGGCTACACCTTC
d_gene: NA; abundance: NA; j_gene: TRBJ1-1; v_gene: TRBV29-1; CDR3aa: CSARGMMNTEAFF; CDR3nt: TGCAGCGCCCGGGGGATGATGAACACTGAAGCTTTCTTT
d_gene: NA; abundance: NA; j_gene: TRBJ1-6; v_gene: TRBV19; CDR3aa: CASTVGGNSADNSPLHF; CDR3nt: TGTGCCAGTACCGTAGGAGGGAACAGCGCGGACAATTCACCCCTCCACTTT
d_gene: TRBD1; abundance: NA; j_gene: TRBJ2-3; v_gene: TRBV19; CDR3aa: CASSINGETGVRYF; CDR3nt: TGTGCCAGTAGTATAAACGGGGAGACAGGGGTTCGGTATTTT
d_gene: NA; abundance: NA; j_gene: TRBJ1-1; v_gene: TRBV29-1; CDR3aa: CSVIRGGVNTEAFF; CDR3nt: TGCAGCGTTATAAGGGGCGGGGTGAACACTGAAGCTTTCTTT
d_gene: TRBD1; abundance: once; j_gene: TRBJ1-2; v_gene: TRBV5-1; CDR3aa: CASSGETGTHLPLF; CDR3nt: TGCGCCAGCAGCGGAGAGACAGGGACTCACCTCCCCCTCTTC
d_gene: NA; abundance: NA; j_gene: TRBJ1-1; v_gene: TRBV4-2; CDR3aa: CASSQDLNTEAFF; CDR3nt: TGTGCCAGCAGCCAAGATCTCAACACTGAAGCTTTCTTT
d_gene: TRBD2; abundance: NA; j_gene: TRBJ2-4; v_gene: TRBV7-3; CDR3aa: CASSLTGSGGKNIQYF; CDR3nt: TGTGCCAGCAGCTTAACAGGGAGCGGGGGCAAAAACATTCAGTACTTC
d_gene: NA; abundance: NA; j_gene: TRBJ2-4; v_gene: TRBV30; CDR3aa: CAWSPRGNIQYF; CDR3nt: TGTGCCTGGAGTCCTCGAGGTAACATTCAGTACTTC
d_gene: TRBD2; abundance: NA; j_gene: TRBJ2-5; v_gene: TRBV13; CDR3aa: CASSWRTSGEETQYF; CDR3nt: TGTGCCAGCAGCTGGCGGACTAGCGGGGAAGAGACCCAGTACTTC
d_gene: TRBD2; abundance: few; j_gene: TRBJ2-3; v_gene: TRBV19; CDR3aa: CASSIDLSGVAGASTGTQYF; CDR3nt: TGTGCCAGTAGTATAGATCTATCGGGGGTAGCGGGGGCCTCCACGGGTACGCAGTATTTT
d_gene: TRBD1; abundance: once; j_gene: TRBJ1-2; v_gene: TRBV3-1/TRBV3-2; CDR3aa: CASSQEAGGGYGYTF; CDR3nt: TGTGCCAGCAGCCAAGAGGCAGGGGGCGGCTATGGCTACACCTTC
d_gene: NA; abundance: NA; j_gene: TRBJ2-7; v_gene: TRBV20-1; CDR3aa: CSASTGLHISYEQYF; CDR3nt: TGCAGTGCTAGTACCGGACTGCATATTTCCTACGAGCAGTACTTC
d_gene: TRBD1; abundance: few; j_gene: TRBJ1-6; v_gene: TRBV19; CDR3aa: CASSDRDISYNSPLHF; CDR3nt: TGTGCCAGTAGTGACAGGGATATCTCCTATAATTCACCCCTCCACTTT
d_gene: NA; abundance: NA; j_gene: TRBJ1-2; v_gene: TRBV27; CDR3aa: CASSPTYRDAYGYTF; CDR3nt: TGTGCCAGCAGTCCGACTTACAGGGACGCGTATGGCTACACCTTC
d_gene: NA; abundance: once; j_gene: TRBJ2-5; v_gene: TRBV11-2; CDR3aa: CASSLDRETQYF; CDR3nt: TGTGCCAGCAGCTTAGACCGGGAGACCCAGTACTTC
d_gene: TRBD2; abundance: once; j_gene: TRBJ2-5; v_gene: TRBV4-2; CDR3aa: CASSQELAGSQETQYF; CDR3nt: TGTGCCAGCAGCCAAGAACTAGCGGGGTCGCAAGAGACCCAGTACTTC
d_gene: TRBD2; abundance: NA; j_gene: TRBJ2-7; v_gene: TRBV7-9; CDR3aa: CASSFRGDEQYF; CDR3nt: TGTGCCAGCAGCTTCCGGGGGGACGAGCAGTACTTC
d_gene: TRBD1; abundance: few; j_gene: TRBJ1-5; v_gene: TRBV19; CDR3aa: CASSIFGDSNQPQHF; CDR3nt: TGTGCCAGTAGTATATTTGGGGACAGTAATCAGCCCCAGCATTTT
d_gene: TRBD2; abundance: NA; j_gene: TRBJ2-3; v_gene: TRBV6-4; CDR3aa: CASRRTSGGHTDTQYF; CDR3nt: TGTGCCAGCAGGAGAACGAGCGGGGGGCACACAGATACGCAGTATTTT
d_gene: NA; abundance: NA; j_gene: TRBJ1-1; v_gene: TRBV5-1; CDR3aa: CASSSDGVRNTEAFF; CDR3nt: TGCGCCAGCAGCTCGGACGGGGTCCGGAACACTGAAGCTTTCTTT
d_gene: TRBD1; abundance: NA; j_gene: TRBJ2-5; v_gene: TRBV5-8; CDR3aa: CASSQRQGVETQYF; CDR3nt: TGTGCCAGCAGCCAGAGACAGGGCGTGGAGACCCAGTACTTC
d_gene: TRBD1; abundance: NA; j_gene: TRBJ2-2; v_gene: TRBV27; CDR3aa: CASSWGQGVNTGELFF; CDR3nt: TGTGCCAGCAGTTGGGGACAGGGAGTGAACACCGGGGAGCTGTTTTTT
d_gene: NA; abundance: NA; j_gene: TRBJ2-2; v_gene: TRBV9; CDR3aa: CASSASPAAFTGELFF; CDR3nt: TGTGCCAGCAGTGCCAGCCCGGCGGCCTTCACCGGGGAGCTGTTTTTT
d_gene: TRBD2; abundance: NA; j_gene: TRBJ2-2; v_gene: TRBV2; CDR3aa: CASRKVGLAGGRTGELFF; CDR3nt: TGTGCCAGCAGAAAGGTGGGACTAGCGGGGGGGCGTACCGGGGAGCTGTTTTTT
d_gene: NA; abundance: NA; j_gene: TRBJ2-7; v_gene: TRBV20-1; CDR3aa: CSASPGHPSEQYF; CDR3nt: TGCAGTGCTAGTCCGGGACATCCCTCCGAGCAGTACTTC
d_gene: TRBD1; abundance: few; j_gene: TRBJ2-2; v_gene: TRBV7-6; CDR3aa: CASSAGRGHTGELFF; CDR3nt: TGTGCCAGCAGCGCTGGAAGGGGGCACACCGGGGAGCTGTTTTTT
d_gene: TRBD1; abundance: NA; j_gene: TRBJ2-7; v_gene: TRBV10-2; CDR3aa: CASRTSDRDYEQYF; CDR3nt: TGCGCCAGCCGCACCTCGGACAGGGACTACGAGCAGTACTTC
d_gene: NA; abundance: NA; j_gene: TRBJ1-3; v_gene: TRBV4-3; CDR3aa: CASSRMAGSSGNTIYF; CDR3nt: TGCGCCAGCAGCCGGATGGCGGGGAGCTCTGGAAACACCATATATTTT
d_gene: NA; abundance: NA; j_gene: TRBJ2-6; v_gene: TRBV19; CDR3aa: CASRGASLIPEGANVLTF; CDR3nt: TGTGCCAGTAGGGGGGCCAGCCTAATCCCTGAGGGGGCCAACGTCCTGACTTTC
d_gene: TRBD1; abundance: NA; j_gene: TRBJ1-4; v_gene: TRBV9; CDR3aa: CASSYGQVNEKLFF; CDR3nt: TGTGCCAGCAGCTACGGACAGGTTAATGAAAAACTGTTTTTT
d_gene: NA; abundance: NA; j_gene: TRBJ1-1; v_gene: TRBV5-1; CDR3aa: CASSLRQANTEAFF; CDR3nt: TGCGCCAGCAGCCTTAGACAGGCGAACACTGAAGCTTTCTTT
d_gene: NA; abundance: NA; j_gene: TRBJ1-5; v_gene: TRBV10-3; CDR3aa: CAINRRGGVGAESNQPQHF; CDR3nt: TGTGCCATCAACCGGCGGGGGGGGGTAGGGGCTGAAAGCAATCAGCCCCAGCATTTT
d_gene: NA; abundance: NA; j_gene: TRBJ1-1; v_gene: TRBV19; CDR3aa: CASKLAGTPNTEAFF; CDR3nt: TGTGCCAGTAAATTGGCAGGTACGCCGAACACTGAAGCTTTCTTT
d_gene: NA; abundance: NA; j_gene: TRBJ2-7; v_gene: TRBV12-3/TRBV12-4; CDR3aa: CASTSGFAYEQYF; CDR3nt: TGTGCCAGCACGAGCGGCTTTGCCTACGAGCAGTACTTC
d_gene: NA; abundance: NA; j_gene: TRBJ1-1; v_gene: TRBV16; CDR3aa: CASSQLSEGRGNTEAFF; CDR3nt: TGTGCCAGCAGCCAACTTTCGGAGGGACGGGGGAACACTGAAGCTTTCTTT
d_gene: TRBD1; abundance: NA; j_gene: TRBJ1-1; v_gene: TRBV2; CDR3aa: CASKIQGLDTEAFF; CDR3nt: TGTGCCAGCAAGATACAGGGGTTGGACACTGAAGCTTTCTTT
d_gene: NA; abundance: NA; j_gene: TRBJ1-2; v_gene: TRBV7-2; CDR3aa: CASSFDRRNGYTF; CDR3nt: TGTGCCAGCAGCTTCGACAGACGAAATGGCTACACCTTC
d_gene: TRBD1; abundance: NA; j_gene: TRBJ1-1; v_gene: TRBV4-3; CDR3aa: CASSQGQGGVRTEAFF; CDR3nt: TGCGCCAGCAGCCAAGGGCAAGGGGGCGTCAGGACTGAAGCTTTCTTT
d_gene: TRBD2; abundance: NA; j_gene: TRBJ2-7; v_gene: TRBV4-3; CDR3aa: CASSQDLFGGESYEQYF; CDR3nt: TGCGCCAGCAGCCAAGATCTTTTCGGGGGGGAATCCTACGAGCAGTACTTC
d_gene: NA; abundance: NA; j_gene: TRBJ1-5; v_gene: TRBV10-3; CDR3aa: CAISESDSNSNQPQHF; CDR3nt: TGTGCCATCAGTGAGTCGGACAGCAATAGCAATCAGCCCCAGCATTTT
d_gene: NA; abundance: NA; j_gene: TRBJ1-2; v_gene: TRBV19; CDR3aa: CASSIDYESSADGYTF; CDR3nt: TGTGCCAGTAGTATAGATTACGAATCATCGGCGGATGGCTACACCTTC
d_gene: NA; abundance: NA; j_gene: TRBJ2-7; v_gene: TRBV5-1; CDR3aa: CASSLLAGEQYF; CDR3nt: TGCGCCAGCAGCTTACTAGCAGGCGAGCAGTACTTC
d_gene: NA; abundance: few; j_gene: TRBJ1-5; v_gene: TRBV2; CDR3aa: CASAFKEGNQPQHF; CDR3nt: TGTGCCAGCGCTTTCAAGGAGGGCAATCAGCCCCAGCATTTT
d_gene: TRBD1; abundance: NA; j_gene: TRBJ1-1; v_gene: TRBV19; CDR3aa: CASSIRGQLRGFF; CDR3nt: TGTGCCAGTAGTATTCGGGGACAGCTTCGTGGTTTCTTT
d_gene: TRBD2; abundance: NA; j_gene: TRBJ2-1; v_gene: TRBV7-7; CDR3aa: CASSLDGGGAYNEQFF; CDR3nt: TGTGCCAGCAGCTTAGATGGCGGGGGGGCATACAATGAGCAGTTCTTC
d_gene: NA; abundance: NA; j_gene: TRBJ2-7; v_gene: TRBV20-1; CDR3aa: CSAGQFYEQYF; CDR3nt: TGCAGTGCCGGACAGTTCTACGAGCAGTACTTC
d_gene: NA; abundance: few; j_gene: TRBJ1-6; v_gene: TRBV7-2; CDR3aa: CASSSAGDYSPLHF; CDR3nt: TGTGCCAGCAGCTCAGCAGGGGATTATTCACCCCTCCACTTT
d_gene: TRBD1; abundance: NA; j_gene: TRBJ1-6; v_gene: TRBV19; CDR3aa: CASSKPAQGRDSPLHF; CDR3nt: TGTGCCAGTAGTAAACCCGCACAGGGGCGCGATTCACCCCTCCACTTT
d_gene: TRBD1; abundance: NA; j_gene: TRBJ1-2; v_gene: TRBV5-5; CDR3aa: CASSHDRGNYGYTF; CDR3nt: TGTGCCAGCAGCCACGACAGGGGTAACTATGGCTACACCTTC
d_gene: NA; abundance: NA; j_gene: TRBJ2-2; v_gene: TRBV19; CDR3aa: CASSYRPDSGELFF; CDR3nt: TGTGCCAGTTCTTATAGACCAGACAGCGGGGAGCTGTTTTTT
d_gene: TRBD2; abundance: once; j_gene: TRBJ2-5; v_gene: TRBV4-2; CDR3aa: CASSQDTASGQETQYF; CDR3nt: TGTGCCAGCAGCCAAGATACGGCTAGCGGGCAAGAGACCCAGTACTTC
d_gene: TRBD1; abundance: NA; j_gene: TRBJ1-2; v_gene: TRBV2; CDR3aa: CASSLTGLANYGYTF; CDR3nt: TGTGCCAGCAGTTTGACAGGGCTCGCTAACTATGGCTACACCTTC
d_gene: TRBD1; abundance: many; j_gene: TRBJ2-3; v_gene: TRBV9; CDR3aa: CASSHSGTGTDTQYF; CDR3nt: TGTGCCAGCAGCCACTCCGGGACAGGGACAGATACGCAGTATTTT
d_gene: TRBD1; abundance: NA; j_gene: TRBJ1-1; v_gene: TRBV19; CDR3aa: CASSKRSGTGGTEAFF; CDR3nt: TGTGCCAGTAGTAAAAGATCCGGGACAGGGGGCACTGAAGCTTTCTTT
d_gene: NA; abundance: NA; j_gene: TRBJ2-3; v_gene: TRBV4-2; CDR3aa: CASSRHSSPLTDTQYF; CDR3nt: TGTGCCAGCAGCCGCCACTCTAGCCCGCTCACAGATACGCAGTATTTT